Each of the 29 T cell receptor beta chains below was sequenced from the same sample in a study of blood T cell repertoires in COVID-19. The assay was immunoSEQ multiplex PCR, and TCRdb's table has in-frame clones only and misses some. The table shows approximately 200,000 clones, with 70% to 90% occurring only once. Sequencing input: peripheral blood. All receptors come from a woman aged 25 to 39 with acute or convalescent COVID-19.

The V and J genes are TRBV4-2 and TRBJ2-1; D not certain. Germline V gene data show CDR1 as LGHNA and CDR2 as YNFKEQ. The CDR3 has 14 residues. Trimming cost V 0 bases and J 5 bases, with 8 bases left between them. CDR3 DNA sequence: TGTGCCAGCAGCCAAGACGCGGTGGACAATGAGCAGTTCTTC. Encoded protein: CASSQDAVDNEQFF.

The chain couples TRBV7-2 to TRBJ2-2; maybe TRBD1 (6 bases). This CDR3 has 14 amino acids. CDR1 and CDR2 from the germline V gene are SGHTA and FQGNSA. The V gene lost 2 bases and the J gene lost 6 bases, with 10 bases spanning the gap. This CDR3 reads CASSLRGGSGELFF. CDR3 in DNA: TGTGCCAGCAGCTTAAGAGGGGGTTCCGGGGAGCTGTTTTTT.

The genes are TRBV5-1 and TRBJ2-1; 12 positions match TRBD2. CDR3 length: 15 amino acids. Germline loops: CDR1 SGHRS, CDR2 YFSETQ. V lost 0 bases and J lost 6; bases outside the gene matches: 1. CDR3 amino acids: CASSLGLAGANEQFF. In nucleotides, the CDR3 is TGCGCCAGCAGCTTGGGACTAGCGGGGGCCAATGAGCAGTTCTTC.

This clone was observed a handful of times. J is TRBJ1-1 and V is TRBV19; tentatively, D is TRBD1 (6 bases). There are 14 residues in the CDR3. Germline CDR1 and CDR2: LNHDA and SQIVND (reference sequence). V was shortened by 2 bases and J by 10 bases, with 17 bases between the two germline ends. CDR3 nucleotides: TGTGCCAGTAGTATATTCGGTGTGGGCAGGGGAGCTTTCTTT. Translation gives CASSIFGVGRGAFF.

The rearrangement uses TRBV27 and TRBJ2-7; weak D call: TRBD2 (6 bases). CDR3 length equals 14 residues. The V and J ends lost 5 bases and 7 bases respectively, with 18 bases between them. Germline V CDR1 and CDR2: MNHEY, SMNVEV (reference sequence). The CDR3 loop reads CASSPSSVVLEQYF. The CDR3 DNA sequence: TGTGCCAGCAGTCCTTCTAGCGTTGTCCTAGAGCAGTACTTC.

The chain uses TRBV24-1 and TRBJ1-3, with D hard to call. Germline CDR1 reads KGHDR; CDR2 reads SFDVKD. The germline V and J ends were trimmed by 7 bases and 3 bases, with 6 bases remaining between them. The CDR3 loop spans 12 amino acids. Here the CDR3 reads CATRTLGNTIYF. The CDR3 DNA reads TGTGCCACCAGGACACTTGGAAACACCATATATTTT.

The chain is built from TRBV10-2 and TRBJ2-2; possible D gene TRBD1, 5 bases. This CDR3 is built from 15 residues. The V end lost 2 bases, the J end lost 6 bases, and 13 bases lay between the germline ends. Germline-derived CDR1 and CDR2 are WSHSY and SAAADI. CDR3 nucleotide sequence: TGCGCCAGCAGTGAGAACTATCTAGGGGCCGGGGAGCTGTTTTTT. Translating it yields CASSENYLGAGELFF.

CDR3 DNA sequence: TGTGCCAGCAATAGTCAGCCCCAGCATTTT. Residues: CASNSQPQHF. This rearrangement joins TRBV28 to TRBJ1-5; D is unresolved. V lost 7 bases and J 6 bases, leaving 4 bases between the germline ends. CDR3 length: 10 residues. Germline V lookup: CDR1 MDHEN, CDR2 SYDVKM.

The chain links TRBV11-3 to TRBJ2-2; 13 bases are a match to TRBD2. V lost 4 bases, J lost 4 bases, and 9 bases stayed unmatched. Germline lookup yields CDR1 SGHNT and CDR2 YENEEA. The CDR3 is made up of 18 amino acids. CDR3 residues: CASSSLGLAGVGTGELFF. DNA of the CDR3: TGTGCCAGCAGCTCCCTTGGACTAGCGGGAGTGGGCACCGGGGAGCTGTTTTTT.

The genes are TRBV6-2 or TRBV6-3 and TRBJ2-1; TRBD2 might be the D (6 bases). The length of the CDR3 is 14 residues. CDR1 MNHEY and CDR2 SVGEGT come from the germline V gene. Trimming pared 7 bases from V and 1 base from J, leaving 11 bases between. CDR3 in amino acids: CASTPGGSYNEQFF. As DNA, the CDR3 is TGTGCCAGCACCCCCGGGGGTTCCTACAATGAGCAGTTCTTC.

J is TRBJ2-6 and V is TRBV28; TRBD2 is a possible D gene (6 bases). The CDR3 sequence is 18 residues long. The germline gives CDR1 MDHEN, CDR2 SYDVKM. Between the trimmed V and J ends, which lost 6 bases and 0 bases, there was a span of 18 bases. The CDR3 reads CASSLLGGAYSGANVLTF. The CDR3 DNA is TGTGCCAGCAGCCTATTGGGGGGAGCGTACTCTGGGGCCAACGTCCTGACTTTC.

J is TRBJ1-5 and V is TRBV7-6, with 7 bases that match TRBD1. Germline V CDR1 and CDR2: SGHVS, FNYEAQ. CDR3 size: 16 residues. V trimming: 5 bases; J trimming: 0 bases; junction bases outside the gene matches: 7. The CDR3 loop reads CASSTGTEYSNQPQHF. In DNA form, the CDR3 reads TGTGCCAGCAGCACTGGGACAGAATATAGCAATCAGCCCCAGCATTTT.

The chain links TRBV18 to TRBJ2-2, with 11 bases identical to TRBD2. With 1 base clipped from V and 4 bases from J, the junction kept 8 bases outside the gene matches. The CDR3 sequence is 18 residues long. CDR1 is KGHSH, CDR2 LQKENI, per germline. The CDR3 region has the DNA TGTGCCAGCTCACCACGCGTAGCGGGAGGGCCGGTCACCGGGGAGCTGTTTTTT. This codes for CASSPRVAGGPVTGELFF.

This clone was detected a few times. This chain uses TRBV3-1 (or the pseudogene TRBV3-2) with TRBJ2-3, with TRBD2 identical over 7 bases. J was trimmed by 6 bases and V by 6 bases; bases with no gene match: 12. The CDR3 runs to 15 residues. CDR1 is LGHDT, CDR2 YNNKEL, per germline (reference sequence). The chain's CDR3 is CASSSWEGPGDTQYF. CDR3 sequence (DNA): TGTGCCAGCAGTTCGTGGGAGGGCCCTGGGGATACGCAGTATTTT.

Comment on this clone: The same CDR3 can be traced to other DNA sequences in this sample. The rearrangement uses TRBV28 and TRBJ2-5; D remains unclear. This CDR3 is built from 11 residues. Germline V CDR1 and CDR2: MDHEN, SYDVKM. The V and J ends lost 4 bases and 4 bases respectively, with 4 bases between them. The CDR3 region is CASSSLETQYF. The CDR3 nucleotides are TGTGCCAGCAGTTCTTTAGAGACCCAGTACTTC.

The chain recombines TRBV11-2 with TRBJ2-1, with D possibly matching TRBD2 (6 bases). The germline V gene has CDR1 SGHAT and CDR2 FQNNGV. Trimming pared 0 bases from V and 6 bases from J, leaving 15 bases between. The CDR3 is made up of 16 amino acids. The CDR3 region is CASSLERDGGSNEQFF. The DNA for the CDR3 is TGTGCCAGCAGCTTAGAACGGGACGGGGGATCCAATGAGCAGTTCTTC.

This clone was counted once. The CDR3 DNA is TGTGCCAGCTGGTCACGGGTGTGGAGGAGGACAGATACGCAGTATTTT. It is translated as CASWSRVWRRTDTQYF. The gene calls are TRBV28 and TRBJ2-3; D is perhaps TRBD2 (5 bases). Germline V gene lookup returns CDR1 MDHEN and CDR2 SYDVKM. The V and J ends lost 8 bases and 3 bases respectively, with 21 bases between them. The CDR3 runs 16 residues.

The chain joins TRBV28 to TRBJ1-5; TRBD1 might be the D (6 bases). The CDR3 totals 17 residues. V lost 6 bases to trimming and J lost 0 bases, with 18 bases between them. CDR1 MDHEN and CDR2 SYDVKM come from the germline V gene. The CDR3 nucleotides read TGTGCCAGCAGCAAAACCTCTTACAGGGTTAGCAATCAGCCCCAGCATTTT. Its protein is CASSKTSYRVSNQPQHF. The full variable domain, rest sourced from reference TRBV28 and TRBJ1-5, is DVKVTQSSRYLVKRTGEKVFLECVQDMDHENMFWYRQDPGLGLRLIYFSYDVKMKEKGDIPEGYSVSREKKERFSLILESASTNQTSMYLCASSKTSYRVSNQPQHFGDGTRLSIL.

This clone was found a few times. The gene calls are TRBV4-2 and TRBJ1-2; perhaps TRBD1 as D (6 bases). Trimming removed 1 base at V and 10 bases at J, with 16 bases between. Germline assignment: CDR1 LGHNA and CDR2 YNFKEQ. This CDR3 has 14 amino acids. The CDR3 is CASSQVSGQTDYTF. CDR3 bases: TGTGCCAGCAGCCAAGTCTCTGGACAGACAGACTACACCTTC.

Remarks on this clone: This specimen includes other DNA sequences encoding the same CDR3. The chain is built from TRBV5-1 and TRBJ2-3; TRBD2 is a possible D gene (6 bases). Germline lookup yields CDR1 SGHRS and CDR2 YFSETQ. V was clipped by 1 base and J by 4 bases, with 7 bases between them. The CDR3 extends over 13 amino acids. Written as DNA, the CDR3 is TGCGCCAGCAGCTTGCGCGGGGCAGATACGCAGTATTTT. Translation gives CASSLRGADTQYF.

This clone was picked up one time. V gene TRBV29-1 combines with J gene TRBJ2-3, with TRBD2 matching over 8 bases. The CDR3 extends over 13 amino acids. The germline gives CDR1 SQVTM, CDR2 ANQGSEA. V was clipped by 4 bases and J by 2 bases; unmatched bases: 2. CDR3: CSVASGYTDTQYF. CDR3 coding DNA: TGCAGCGTTGCTAGCGGGTACACAGATACGCAGTATTTT.

This rearrangement joins TRBV28 to TRBJ1-2; 8 positions agree with TRBD1. Germline loops: CDR1 MDHEN, CDR2 SYDVKM. The CDR3 contains 16 residues. Trimming at V came to 6 bases and at J to 4 bases, leaving 13 bases not matched to a gene. DNA for the CDR3: TGTGCCAGCAGCCCGGACAGGGCGAATTTACGCTATGGCTACACCTTC. This sequence encodes CASSPDRANLRYGYTF.

The gene calls are TRBV28 and TRBJ1-5; 9 nucleotides agree with TRBD1. The CDR3 extends over 14 amino acids. CDR1 MDHEN and CDR2 SYDVKM come from the germline V gene. V shed 2 bases and J 9 bases; nucleotides not matched to a gene: 5. The CDR3 here is CASSLPGTGMPQHF. The DNA for the CDR3 is TGTGCCAGCAGTTTACCCGGGACAGGGATGCCCCAGCATTTT.

CDR3 nucleotides: TGCGCCAGCAGCACACAAATTGCCAGCTCCTACAATGAGCAGTTCTTC. It encodes CASSTQIASSYNEQFF. The chain recombines TRBV5-1 with TRBJ2-1; D ambiguous. Trimming cost V 4 bases and J 0 bases, with 14 bases left between them. The CDR3 has 16 residues. In germline, CDR1 is SGHRS, CDR2 YFSETQ.

The CDR3 region has the DNA TGTGCCAGCAGGGGGGGGCTAACCTACGAGCAGTACTTC. Encoded protein: CASRGGLTYEQYF. The chain has TRBV28 and TRBJ2-7; TRBD2 is a possible D gene (7 bases). The CDR3 totals 13 residues. CDR1 MDHEN and CDR2 SYDVKM come from the germline V gene. V lost 6 bases and J lost 2, with 11 bases in between.

The chain is built from TRBV3-1 (or the pseudogene TRBV3-2) and TRBJ2-7; 8 bases are shared with TRBD2. CDR1 LGHDT and CDR2 YNNKEL come from the germline V gene (reference sequence). J gave up 0 bases and V 5 bases, and 6 bases lay outside the gene matches. The CDR3 loop spans 15 amino acids. The CDR3 bases are TGTGCCAGCAGCTCCCAGCGGGAGAGCTCCTACGAGCAGTACTTC. Amino acid sequence: CASSSQRESSYEQYF.

V usage is TRBV28 and J usage is TRBJ2-3; 9 bases are shared with TRBD2. The CDR3 extends over 18 amino acids. J was trimmed by 2 bases and V by 7 bases; bases with no gene match: 16. Germline loops: CDR1 MDHEN, CDR2 SYDVKM. The DNA for the CDR3 is TGTGCCAGCAAGTCGATTTGGGCGGGAGGGCCTCCCACAGATACGCAGTATTTT. Its protein product is CASKSIWAGGPPTDTQYF.

The rearrangement joins TRBV9 to TRBJ2-5, with D perhaps matching TRBD1 (6 bases). The CDR3 extends over 14 amino acids. V shed 0 bases and J shed 5 bases, with 11 bases lying between them. CDR1 is SGDLS, CDR2 YYNGEE, per germline. The CDR3 here is CASSVGTVRETQYF. Here the CDR3 DNA reads TGTGCCAGCAGCGTAGGGACAGTTAGGGAGACCCAGTACTTC.

This rearrangement joins TRBV5-4 to TRBJ1-2; TRBD1 might be the D (6 bases). The CDR3 length is 12 residues. Trimming pared 4 bases from V and 8 bases from J, leaving 12 bases between. Germline CDR1 SGHNT, CDR2 YYREEE (reference sequence). The CDR3 loop is CASSKNRDGYTF. CDR3 DNA sequence: TGTGCCAGCAGCAAGAACAGGGACGGCTACACCTTC.